This T cell receptor beta chain appears in the sequencing data of a study of OX40 agonist ivuxolimab in advanced cancers. Libraries were prepared by immunoSEQ multiplex PCR; TCRdb keeps only in-frame clonotypes and omits some of them. The table includes tens of thousands of clones, roughly 86% detected once. Germline V lookup: CDR1 SGHTA, CDR2 FQGTGA. The V end lost 5 bases, the J end lost 2 bases, and 11 bases lay between the germline ends. The CDR3 covers 14 residues. This sample comprised CD4+ or CD8+ T cells sorted from blood, obtained in a trial of the OX40 agonist ivuxolimab. The sequence was collected from an adult with an advanced solid tumor such as melanoma, head and neck, liver or kidney cancer. The gene calls are TRBV7-3 and TRBJ2-3; D is unclear. The CDR3 DNA sequence: TGTGCCAGCAGCCCCCAGGAACCCACAGATACGCAGTATTTT. This codes for CASSPQEPTDTQYF. The whole variable domain, remainder taken from reference TRBV7-3 and TRBJ2-3, is GAGVSQTPSNKVTEKGKYVELRCDPISGHTALYWYRQSLGQGPEFLIYFQGTGAADDSGLPNDRFFAVRPEGSVSTLKIQRTERGDSAVYLCASSPQEPTDTQYFGPGTRLTVL.